This T cell receptor beta chain was sequenced in a study of T cell responses to AZD1222 COVID-19 vaccine. Repertoires were generated with immunoSEQ multiplex PCR, while TCRdb's copy carries only in-frame clones and drops some. The table records under 200,000 clones, roughly 92% of them present only once. The CDR3 totals 12 residues. CDR1 is MNHEY, CDR2 SVGAGI, per germline. Trimming took 8 bases from V and 4 from J, leaving 10 bases between them. Study-level results: Spike-spanning, vaccine-associated CD4 TCRs were dominant at 160-218 and 743-854. AZD1222 recipients seropositive at baseline numbered only 6 or 7. Clonal diversity was possibly underestimated; the donors were predominantly white British and more often female. Reports indicate that nearly half of spike-specific TCRs are directed at unmutated variant regions.

A remark on this clone: Its antigen is unknown.

V is TRBV6-5 and J is TRBJ2-3; the D is unclear. This receptor was obtained from an adult who received the MenACWY meningococcal vaccine as a control. The source material was peripheral blood, sampled 28 days after the second dose of the MenACWY control vaccine. In DNA, the CDR3 is TGTGCCAGCGGGTATATCGCAGATACGCAGTATTTT. This encodes CASGYIADTQYF.